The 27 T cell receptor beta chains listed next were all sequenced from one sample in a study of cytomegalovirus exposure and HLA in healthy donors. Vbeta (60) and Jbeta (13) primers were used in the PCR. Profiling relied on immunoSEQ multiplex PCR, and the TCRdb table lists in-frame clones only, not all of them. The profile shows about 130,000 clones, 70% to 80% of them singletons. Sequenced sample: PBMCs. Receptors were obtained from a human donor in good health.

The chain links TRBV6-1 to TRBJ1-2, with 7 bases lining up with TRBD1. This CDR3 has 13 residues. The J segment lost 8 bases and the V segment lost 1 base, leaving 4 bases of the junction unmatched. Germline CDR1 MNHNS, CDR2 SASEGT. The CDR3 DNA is TGTGCCAGCAGTGAAGTACAGGGGCAAGGCTACACCTTC. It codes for CASSEVQGQGYTF.

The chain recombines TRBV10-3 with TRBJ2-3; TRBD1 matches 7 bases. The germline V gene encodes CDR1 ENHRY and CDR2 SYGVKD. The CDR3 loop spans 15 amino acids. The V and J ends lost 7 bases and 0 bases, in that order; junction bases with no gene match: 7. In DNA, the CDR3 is TGTGCCATCAAAACAGGGGTTTCTAGCACAGATACGCAGTATTTT. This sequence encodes CAIKTGVSSTDTQYF.

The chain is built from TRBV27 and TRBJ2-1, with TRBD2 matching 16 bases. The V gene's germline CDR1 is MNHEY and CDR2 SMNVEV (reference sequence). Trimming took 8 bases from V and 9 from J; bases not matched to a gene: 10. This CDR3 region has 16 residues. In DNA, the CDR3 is TGTGCCAGCCTCAGAGGCGGGACTAGCGGGAGGGGTGAGCAGTTCTTC. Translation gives CASLRGGTSGRGEQFF.

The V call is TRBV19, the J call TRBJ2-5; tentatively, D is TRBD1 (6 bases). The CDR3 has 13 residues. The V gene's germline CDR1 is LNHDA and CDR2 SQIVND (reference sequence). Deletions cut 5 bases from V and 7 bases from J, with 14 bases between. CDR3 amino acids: CASSPAGGRTQYF. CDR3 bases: TGTGCCAGTAGTCCGGCTGGGGGCAGGACCCAGTACTTC. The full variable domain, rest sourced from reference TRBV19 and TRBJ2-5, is DGGITQSPKYLFRKEGQNVTLSCEQNLNHDAMYWYRQDPGQGLRLIYYSQIVNDFQKGDIAEGYSVSREKKESFPLTVTSAQKNPTAFYLCASSPAGGRTQYFGPGTRLLVL.

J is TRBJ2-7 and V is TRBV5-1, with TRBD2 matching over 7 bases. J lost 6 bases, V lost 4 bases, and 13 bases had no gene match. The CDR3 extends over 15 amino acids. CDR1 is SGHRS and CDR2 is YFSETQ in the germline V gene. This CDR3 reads CASSLELANLGEQYF. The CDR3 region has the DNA TGCGCCAGCAGCCTGGAACTAGCGAATCTCGGCGAGCAGTACTTC.

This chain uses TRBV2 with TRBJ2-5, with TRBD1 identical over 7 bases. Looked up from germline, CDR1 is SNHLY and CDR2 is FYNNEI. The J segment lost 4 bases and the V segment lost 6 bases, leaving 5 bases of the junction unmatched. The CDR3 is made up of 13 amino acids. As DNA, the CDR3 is TGTGCCAGCAGAGACAGGGTGGGAGAGACCCAGTACTTC. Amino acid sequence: CASRDRVGETQYF.

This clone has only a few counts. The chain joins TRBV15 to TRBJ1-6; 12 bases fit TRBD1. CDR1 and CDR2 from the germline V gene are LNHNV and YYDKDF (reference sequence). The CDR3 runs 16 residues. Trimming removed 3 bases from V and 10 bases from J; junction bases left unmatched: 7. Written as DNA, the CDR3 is TGTGCCACCAGCAGGGGACAGGGGGCAAGTACCTCACCCCTCCACTTT. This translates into CATSRGQGASTSPLHF. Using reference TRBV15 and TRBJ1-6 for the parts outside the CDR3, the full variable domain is DAMVIQNPRYQVTQFGKPVTLSCSQTLNHNVMYWYQQKSSQAPKLLFHYYDKDFNNEADTPDNFQSRRPNTSFCFLDIRSPGLGDTAMYLCATSRGQGASTSPLHFGNGTRLTVT.

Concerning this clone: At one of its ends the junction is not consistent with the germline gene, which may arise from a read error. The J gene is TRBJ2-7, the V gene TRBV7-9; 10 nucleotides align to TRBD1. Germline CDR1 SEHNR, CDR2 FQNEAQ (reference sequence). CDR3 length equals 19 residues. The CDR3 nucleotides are TGTTCCAGCAGCCCACTCCCCGGGACAGGGGACAGATTTAGCTACGAGCAGTACTTC. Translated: CSSSPLPGTGDRFSYEQYF.

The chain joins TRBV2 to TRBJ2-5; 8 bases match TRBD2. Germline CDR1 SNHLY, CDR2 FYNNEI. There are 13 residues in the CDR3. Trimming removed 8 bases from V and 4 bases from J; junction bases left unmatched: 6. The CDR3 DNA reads TGTGCCAGCCGGGGGGGCCGGGGAGAGACCCAGTACTTC. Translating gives CASRGGRGETQYF.

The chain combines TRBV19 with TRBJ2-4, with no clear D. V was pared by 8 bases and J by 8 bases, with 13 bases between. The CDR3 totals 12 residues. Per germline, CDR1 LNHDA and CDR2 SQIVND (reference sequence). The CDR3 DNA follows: TGTGCCAGTTCAAGAGGAGAAGACATTCAGTACTTC. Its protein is CASSRGEDIQYF. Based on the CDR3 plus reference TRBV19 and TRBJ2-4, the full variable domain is DGGITQSPKYLFRKEGQNVTLSCEQNLNHDAMYWYRQDPGQGLRLIYYSQIVNDFQKGDIAEGYSVSREKKESFPLTVTSAQKNPTAFYLCASSRGEDIQYFGAGTRLSVL.

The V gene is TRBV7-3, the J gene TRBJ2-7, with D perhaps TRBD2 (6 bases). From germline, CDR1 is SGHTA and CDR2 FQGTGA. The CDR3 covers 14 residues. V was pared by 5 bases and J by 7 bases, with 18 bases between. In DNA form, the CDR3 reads TGTGCCAGCAGCCCTAACGCGGGACCGGGAGAGCAGTACTTC. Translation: CASSPNAGPGEQYF.

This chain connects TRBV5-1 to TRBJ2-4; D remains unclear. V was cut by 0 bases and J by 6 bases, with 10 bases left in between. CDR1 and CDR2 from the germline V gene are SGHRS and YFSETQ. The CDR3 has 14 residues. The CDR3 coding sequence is TGCGCCAGCAGCTTGGGTGTAGAAACAAACATTCAGTACTTC. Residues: CASSLGVETNIQYF.

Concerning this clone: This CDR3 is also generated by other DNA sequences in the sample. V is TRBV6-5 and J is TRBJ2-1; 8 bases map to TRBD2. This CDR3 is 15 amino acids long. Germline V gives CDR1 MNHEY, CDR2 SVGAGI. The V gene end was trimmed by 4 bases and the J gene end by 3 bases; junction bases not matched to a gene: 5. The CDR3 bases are TGTGCCAGCAGTTTGACGGGGGGGGTCTACAATGAGCAGTTCTTC. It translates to CASSLTGGVYNEQFF.

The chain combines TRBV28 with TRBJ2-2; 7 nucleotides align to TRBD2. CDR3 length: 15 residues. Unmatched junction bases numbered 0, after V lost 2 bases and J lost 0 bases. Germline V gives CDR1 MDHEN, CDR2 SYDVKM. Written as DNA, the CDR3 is TGTGCCAGCAGTTTACTAGCGGCGAACACCGGGGAGCTGTTTTTT. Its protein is CASSLLAANTGELFF.

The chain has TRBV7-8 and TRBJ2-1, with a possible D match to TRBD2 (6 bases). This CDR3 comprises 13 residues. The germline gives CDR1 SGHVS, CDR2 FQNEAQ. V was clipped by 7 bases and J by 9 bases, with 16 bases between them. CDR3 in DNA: TGTGCCAGCACCCTTTCGGGAGTGGTTGAGCAGTTCTTC. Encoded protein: CASTLSGVVEQFF.

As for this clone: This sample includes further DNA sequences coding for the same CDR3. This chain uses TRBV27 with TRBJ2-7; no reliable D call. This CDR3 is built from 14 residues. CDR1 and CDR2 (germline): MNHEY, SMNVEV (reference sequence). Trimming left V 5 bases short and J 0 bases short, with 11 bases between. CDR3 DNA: TGTGCCAGCAGTCTCACATTCCTCTCCTACGAGCAGTACTTC. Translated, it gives CASSLTFLSYEQYF.

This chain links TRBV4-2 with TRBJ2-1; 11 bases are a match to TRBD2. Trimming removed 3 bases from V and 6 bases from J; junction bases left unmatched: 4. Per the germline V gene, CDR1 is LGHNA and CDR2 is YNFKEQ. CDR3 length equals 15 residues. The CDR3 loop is CASSQLAGGINEQFF. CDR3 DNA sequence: TGTGCCAGCAGCCAGTTAGCGGGGGGGATCAATGAGCAGTTCTTC.

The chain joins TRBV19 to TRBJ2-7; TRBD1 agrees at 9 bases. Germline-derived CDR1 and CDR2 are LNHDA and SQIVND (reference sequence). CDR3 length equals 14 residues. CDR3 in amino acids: CATSRGTGSYEQYF. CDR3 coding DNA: TGTGCAACGTCGAGGGGGACAGGGAGCTACGAGCAGTACTTC.

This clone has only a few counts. The CDR3 nucleotides are TGTGCCAGTACCAGGGACAGGGGAGGCTATGGCTACACCTTC. This encodes CASTRDRGGYGYTF. This chain joins TRBV19 and TRBJ1-2; 10 positions agree with TRBD1. Germline V gene sequence: CDR1 LNHDA, CDR2 SQIVND (reference sequence). With V trimmed by 7 bases and J by 4 bases, 6 bases remained unmatched. The CDR3 totals 14 residues.

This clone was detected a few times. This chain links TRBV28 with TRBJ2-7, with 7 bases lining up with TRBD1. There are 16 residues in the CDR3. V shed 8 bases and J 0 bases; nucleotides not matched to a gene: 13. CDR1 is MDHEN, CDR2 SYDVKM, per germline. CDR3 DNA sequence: TGTGCCAGCTTAGGACGCCGGGACAGCAGCTCCTACGAGCAGTACTTC. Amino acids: CASLGRRDSSSYEQYF.

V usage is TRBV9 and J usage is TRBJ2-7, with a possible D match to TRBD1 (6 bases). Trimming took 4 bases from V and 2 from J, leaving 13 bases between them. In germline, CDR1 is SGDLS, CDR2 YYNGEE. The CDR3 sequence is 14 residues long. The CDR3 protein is CASSPGTPAYEQYF. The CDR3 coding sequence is TGTGCCAGCAGCCCAGGGACACCGGCCTACGAGCAGTACTTC.

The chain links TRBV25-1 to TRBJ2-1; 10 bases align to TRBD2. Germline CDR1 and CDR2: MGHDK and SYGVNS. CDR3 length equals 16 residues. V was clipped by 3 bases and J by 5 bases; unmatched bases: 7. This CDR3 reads CASSEGLAGENNEQFF. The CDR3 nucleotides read TGTGCCAGCAGTGAGGGTCTAGCGGGGGAAAACAATGAGCAGTTCTTC.

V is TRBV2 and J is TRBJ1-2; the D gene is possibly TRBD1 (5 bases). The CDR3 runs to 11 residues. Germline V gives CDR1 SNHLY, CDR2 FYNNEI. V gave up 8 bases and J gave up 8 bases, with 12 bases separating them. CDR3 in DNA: TGTGCCAGCCCCACGGGGGGAGGCTACACCTTC. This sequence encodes CASPTGGGYTF.

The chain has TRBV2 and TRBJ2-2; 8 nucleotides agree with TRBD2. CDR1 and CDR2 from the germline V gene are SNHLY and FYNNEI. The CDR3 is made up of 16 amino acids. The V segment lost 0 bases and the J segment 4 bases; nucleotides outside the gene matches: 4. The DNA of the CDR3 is TGTGCCAGCAGTGAAGCAAGCGGGGGAGGCACCGGGGAGCTGTTTTTT. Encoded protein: CASSEASGGGTGELFF.

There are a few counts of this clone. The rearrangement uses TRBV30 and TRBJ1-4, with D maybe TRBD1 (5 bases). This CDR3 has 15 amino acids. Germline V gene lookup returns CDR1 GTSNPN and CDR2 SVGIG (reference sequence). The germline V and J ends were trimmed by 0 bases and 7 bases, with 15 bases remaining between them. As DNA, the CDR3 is TGTGCCTGGAGTGTACATACAGGTCCCCGTGAAAAACTGTTTTTT. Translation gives CAWSVHTGPREKLFF.

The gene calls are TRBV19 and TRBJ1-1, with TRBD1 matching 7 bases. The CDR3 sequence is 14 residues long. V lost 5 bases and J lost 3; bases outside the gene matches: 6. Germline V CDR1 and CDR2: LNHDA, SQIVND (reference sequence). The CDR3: CASSERGQDTEAFF. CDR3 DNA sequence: TGTGCCAGTAGTGAACGAGGACAGGACACTGAAGCTTTCTTT.

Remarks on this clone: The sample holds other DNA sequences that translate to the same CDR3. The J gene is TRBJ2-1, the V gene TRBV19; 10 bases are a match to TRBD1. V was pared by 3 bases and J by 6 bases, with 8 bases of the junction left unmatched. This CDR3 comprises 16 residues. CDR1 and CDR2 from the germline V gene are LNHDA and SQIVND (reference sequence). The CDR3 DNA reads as TGTGCCAGTAGTATCTGGGGACAGGGGTCTCCCAATGAGCAGTTCTTC. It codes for CASSIWGQGSPNEQFF.